This T cell receptor (beta chain) was observed in a study of blood T cells in healthy people across ages. Next came a second PCR, run for about 6 to 12 cycles, which used a sample-barcoded 5' primer along with a J-beta primer mix. TCRdb reanalysed the 5' RACE reads using MiXCR and keeps one entry per CDR3 protein. The data show about 800,000 distinct CDR3 sequences, just under 25% seen once. Trimming took 6 bases from V and 3 from J, leaving 15 bases between them. CDR1 is SNHLY and CDR2 is FYNNEI in the germline V gene. The CDR3 loop spans 14 amino acids. A further study also used this sample, focusing on T cells of mothers and their children.

This chain connects TRBV2 to TRBJ2-7, with D possibly matching TRBD2 (6 bases). This receptor was obtained from a boy between 5 and 17 years old in good health. Sequenced input: blood. The CDR3 region has the DNA TGTGCCAGCAGGAGAGCGGGTCAAGGCTACGAGCAGTACTTC. It is translated as CASRRAGQGYEQYF.